This TCR beta chain was recorded in a study of cytomegalovirus exposure and HLA in healthy donors. V dropped 4 bases and J dropped 3; count of bases not matched to a gene: 9. CDR3 length: 16 amino acids. In germline, CDR1 is PRHDT, CDR2 FYEKMQ (reference sequence). As concerns this clone: Its specificity is unknown.

General observations from the study: Of the V segments, some could not be distinguished, including TRBV6-2 and TRBV6-3, and were excluded. Immune exposure was documented only through CMV serostatus.

Vbeta (60) and Jbeta (13) primers were used in the PCR. Some clones are missing from TCRdb's copy, which holds only in-frame ones; the method was immunoSEQ multiplex PCR. This repertoire includes over 55,000 clones. The sequence was collected from a male donor in good health and CMV-seronegative. V gene TRBV13 combines with J gene TRBJ2-1, with 7 nucleotides matching TRBD2. The sequenced material came from PBMCs. DNA for the CDR3: TGTGCCAGCAGCTATAGGGCGGGAGTTGGCTACAATGAGCAGTTCTTC. Protein: CASSYRAGVGYNEQFF.